Each of the 9 T cell receptor beta chains below was sequenced from the same sample in a study of blood T cell repertoires in COVID-19. TCRdb keeps only in-frame clones here, not all; method: immunoSEQ multiplex PCR. The repertoire holds about 100,000 clones, with just under 85% as singletons. The sequenced material came from peripheral blood. All receptors come from a man in his forties or fifties with active or convalescent COVID-19.

The rearrangement joins TRBV11-3 to TRBJ2-7, with 8 bases fitting TRBD2. Germline V lookup: CDR1 SGHNT, CDR2 YENEEA. This CDR3 is 14 amino acids long. The trim removed 5 bases at V and 3 bases at J, leaving 6 bases unmatched. CDR3 sequence reads: CASSPGGGIYEQYF. CDR3 coding DNA: TGTGCCAGCAGCCCGGGGGGGGGAATCTACGAGCAGTACTTC.

The rearrangement joins TRBV30 to TRBJ2-3; D remains unclear. V was shortened by 1 base and J by 0 bases, with 5 bases between the two germline ends. This CDR3 has 13 amino acids. Germline-derived CDR1 and CDR2 are GTSNPN and SVGIG (reference sequence). CDR3 DNA: TGTGCCTGGAGTGGGCAGAGCACAGATACGCAGTATTTT. Protein product: CAWSGQSTDTQYF.

CDR3 loop: CASSIGTGTNTEAFF. CDR3 coding DNA: TGTGCCAGTAGTATTGGGACAGGGACGAACACTGAAGCTTTCTTT. The rearrangement uses TRBV19 and TRBJ1-1; TRBD1 aligns across 9 bases. Germline values: CDR1 LNHDA, CDR2 SQIVND (reference sequence). The CDR3 runs 15 residues. Trimming took 3 bases from V and 1 from J; bases not matched to a gene: 3.

J is TRBJ2-7 and V is TRBV30; 15 bases align to TRBD2. Germline trimming cut 3 bases from V and 4 bases from J; bases unmatched to any gene: 10. CDR1 GTSNPN and CDR2 SVGIG come from the germline V gene (reference sequence). The CDR3 is made up of 17 amino acids. Here the CDR3 DNA reads TGTGCCTGGAGGGAACAAGGACTAGCGGGAGGGCTGTACGAGCAGTACTTC. This encodes CAWREQGLAGGLYEQYF.

CDR3 region: CSASNRAAGEETQYF. For the CDR3, the DNA is TGCAGTGCTAGTAACCGGGCCGCCGGGGAGGAGACCCAGTACTTC. The V and J genes are TRBV20-1 and TRBJ2-5; weak D call: TRBD2 (5 bases). The CDR3 extends over 15 amino acids. V lost 3 bases and J lost 5, with 19 bases in between. Germline CDR1 and CDR2: DFQATT and SNEGSKA (reference sequence).

The V call is TRBV11-2, the J call TRBJ1-4, with 9 bases fitting TRBD1. V lost 6 bases to trimming and J lost 6 bases; unmatched junction nucleotides: 5. This CDR3 has 14 amino acids. The V gene's germline CDR1 is SGHAT and CDR2 FQNNGV. CDR3 protein: CASSTRQGDEKLFF. The CDR3 DNA reads TGTGCCAGCAGTACAAGACAGGGGGATGAAAAACTGTTTTTT.

The rearrangement links TRBV5-5 to TRBJ1-2; 7 positions match TRBD1. V trimming: 0 bases; J trimming: 10 bases; junction bases outside the gene matches: 6. The CDR3 is 13 residues long. Germline loops: CDR1 SGHKS, CDR2 YYEKEE (reference sequence). CDR3 coding DNA: TGTGCCAGCAGCTTGGAGGGGACAGAAGACTACACCTTC. The encoded protein is CASSLEGTEDYTF.

The chain couples TRBV28 to TRBJ2-6; D gene unclear. The CDR3 is 13 residues long. CDR1 MDHEN and CDR2 SYDVKM come from the germline V gene. V was cut by 6 bases and J by 2 bases, with 5 bases left in between. The CDR3, as DNA: TGTGCCAGCAGGCAGACTGGGGCCAACGTCCTGACTTTC. It encodes CASRQTGANVLTF.

This chain connects TRBV5-6 to TRBJ2-7; 7 bases match TRBD1. V lost 7 bases and J lost 2; bases outside the gene matches: 15. This CDR3 has 16 amino acids. Germline V gene lookup returns CDR1 SGHDT and CDR2 YYEEEE. DNA of the CDR3: TGTGCCAGCCTTCTAATGGGGATGACAGGGACCTACGAGCAGTACTTC. This sequence encodes CASLLMGMTGTYEQYF.